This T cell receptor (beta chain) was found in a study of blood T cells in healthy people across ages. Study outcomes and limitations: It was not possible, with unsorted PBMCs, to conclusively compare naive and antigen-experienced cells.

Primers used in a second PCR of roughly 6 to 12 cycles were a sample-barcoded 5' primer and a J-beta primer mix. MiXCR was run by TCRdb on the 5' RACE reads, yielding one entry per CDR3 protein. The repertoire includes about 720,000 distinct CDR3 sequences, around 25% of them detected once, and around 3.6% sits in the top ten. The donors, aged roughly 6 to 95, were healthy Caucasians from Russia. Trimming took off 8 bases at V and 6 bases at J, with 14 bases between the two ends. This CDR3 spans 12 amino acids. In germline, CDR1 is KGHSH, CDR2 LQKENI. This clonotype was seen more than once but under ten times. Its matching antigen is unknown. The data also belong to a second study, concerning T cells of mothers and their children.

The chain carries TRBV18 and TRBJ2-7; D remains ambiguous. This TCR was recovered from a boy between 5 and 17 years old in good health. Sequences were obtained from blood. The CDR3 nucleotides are TGTGCCAGCCCACTCACGGATGGCGAGCAGTACTTC. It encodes CASPLTDGEQYF. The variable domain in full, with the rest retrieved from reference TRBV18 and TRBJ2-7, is NAGVMQNPRHLVRRRGQEARLRCSPMKGHSHVYWYRQLPEEGLKFMVYLQKENIIDESGMPKERFSAEFPKEGPSILRIQQVVRGDSAAYFCASPLTDGEQYFGPGTRLTVT.